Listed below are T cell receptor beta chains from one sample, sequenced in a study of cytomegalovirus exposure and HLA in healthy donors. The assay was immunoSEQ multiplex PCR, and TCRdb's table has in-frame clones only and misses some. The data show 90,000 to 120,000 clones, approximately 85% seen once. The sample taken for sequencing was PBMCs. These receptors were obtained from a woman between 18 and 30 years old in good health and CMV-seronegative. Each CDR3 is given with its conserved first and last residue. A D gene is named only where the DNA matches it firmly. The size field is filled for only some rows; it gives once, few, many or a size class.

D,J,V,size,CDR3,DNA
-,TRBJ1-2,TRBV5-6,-,CASSLGRQMFYGYTF,TGTGCCAGCAGCCTAGGCAGACAGATGTTCTATGGCTACACCTTC
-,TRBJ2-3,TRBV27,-,CASSLSVGATDTQYF,TGTGCCAGCAGTTTATCGGTAGGGGCCACAGATACGCAGTATTTT
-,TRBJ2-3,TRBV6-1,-,CASRISGDTQYF,TGTGCCAGCAGGATCAGCGGGGATACGCAGTATTTT
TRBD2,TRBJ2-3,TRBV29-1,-,CSVEASGGSDTQYF,TGCAGCGTTGAGGCTAGCGGGGGTTCAGATACGCAGTATTTT
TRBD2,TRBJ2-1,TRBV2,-,CASSERGGLGNEQFF,TGTGCCAGCAGTGAAAGGGGGGGACTAGGCAATGAGCAGTTCTTC
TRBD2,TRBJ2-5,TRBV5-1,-,CASSYAREGRPLQETQYF,TGCGCCAGCAGCTACGCGCGGGAGGGTCGGCCCTTACAAGAGACCCAGTACTTC
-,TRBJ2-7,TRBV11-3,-,CASSSSRVHEQYF,TGTGCCAGCAGCTCATCCCGGGTTCACGAGCAGTACTTC
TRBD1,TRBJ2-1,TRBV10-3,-,CATKKEQGAVNEQFF,TGTGCCACCAAAAAAGAGCAGGGGGCTGTCAATGAGCAGTTCTTC
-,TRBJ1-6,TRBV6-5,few,CASSYSGANNSPLHF,TGTGCCAGCAGTTACTCAGGAGCGAATAATTCACCCCTCCACTTT
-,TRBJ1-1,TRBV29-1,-,CSGGGPWQNTEAFF,TGCAGCGGTGGGGGCCCGTGGCAGAACACTGAAGCTTTCTTT
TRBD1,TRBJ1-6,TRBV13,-,CASSISLGTVGSPLHF,TGTGCCAGCAGCATTTCTTTAGGGACAGTGGGTTCACCCCTCCACTTT
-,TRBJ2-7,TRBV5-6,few,CASSLAAVPGSYEQYF,TGTGCCAGCAGCTTGGCCGCGGTACCAGGGTCCTACGAGCAGTACTTC
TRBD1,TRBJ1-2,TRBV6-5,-,CASSYGQGAHGGYTF,TGTGCCAGCAGTTACGGACAGGGGGCGCATGGTGGCTACACCTTC